This section outlines one TCR beta chain sequence together with its context. This specimen belongs to a study of blood T cell repertoires in COVID-19. Overall study context: COVID-19 samples collected from the United States, Italy and Spain covered acute and convalescent phases. T cells, B-cell-depleted T cells, or PBMCs provided the cDNA or gDNA that served as material.

In the original analysis: It was from reference gene primer amplification that nucleated cell counts were estimated. Profiling relied on immunoSEQ multiplex PCR, and the TCRdb table lists in-frame clones only, not all of them. The D gene and trimming were derived from the DNA, and the V and J assignments and clone size from that table. The table includes approximately 59,000 clones, around 80% detected once. The clonotype was recovered from a man aged 80 or over with acute or convalescent COVID-19. What was sequenced was peripheral blood.

CDR3 loop: CASSPRAAGGVEQFF. In DNA form, the CDR3 reads TGTGCCAGCAGTCCCCGGGCAGCGGGAGGGGTTGAGCAGTTCTTC. This chain links TRBV27 with TRBJ2-1; 10 bases are a match to TRBD2. The germline gives CDR1 MNHEY, CDR2 SMNVEV (reference sequence). The V segment lost 5 bases and the J segment 9 bases; nucleotides outside the gene matches: 10. The CDR3 extends over 15 amino acids.